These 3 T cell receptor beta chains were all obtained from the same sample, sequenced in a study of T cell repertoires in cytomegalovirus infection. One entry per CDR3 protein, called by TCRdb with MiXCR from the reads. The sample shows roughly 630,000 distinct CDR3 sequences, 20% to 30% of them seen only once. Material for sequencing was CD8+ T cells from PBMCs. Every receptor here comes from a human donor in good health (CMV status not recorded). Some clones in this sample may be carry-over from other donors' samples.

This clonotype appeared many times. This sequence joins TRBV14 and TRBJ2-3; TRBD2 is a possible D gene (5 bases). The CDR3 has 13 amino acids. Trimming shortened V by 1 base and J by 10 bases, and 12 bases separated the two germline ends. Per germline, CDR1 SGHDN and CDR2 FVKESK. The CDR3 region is CASSQGRQEAQYF. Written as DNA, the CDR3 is TGTGCCAGCAGCCAAGGACGCCAGGAGGCGCAGTATTTT. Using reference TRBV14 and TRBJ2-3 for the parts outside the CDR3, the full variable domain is EAGVTQFPSHSVIEKGQTVTLRCDPISGHDNLYWYRRVMGKEIKFLLHFVKESKQDESGMPNNRFLAERTGGTYSTLKVQPAELEDSGVYFCASSQGRQEAQYFGPGTRLTVL.

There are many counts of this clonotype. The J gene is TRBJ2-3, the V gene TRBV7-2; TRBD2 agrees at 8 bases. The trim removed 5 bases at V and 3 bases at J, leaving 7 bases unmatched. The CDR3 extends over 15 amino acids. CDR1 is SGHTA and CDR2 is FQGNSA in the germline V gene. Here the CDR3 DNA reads TGTGCCAGCAGCCACGGGGGGGCGCGTACAGATACGCAGTATTTT. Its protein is CASSHGGARTDTQYF.

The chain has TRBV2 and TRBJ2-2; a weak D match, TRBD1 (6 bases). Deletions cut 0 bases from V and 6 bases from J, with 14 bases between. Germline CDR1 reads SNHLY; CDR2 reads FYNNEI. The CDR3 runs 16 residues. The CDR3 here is CASSEANQRGSGELFF. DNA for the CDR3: TGTGCCAGCAGTGAAGCAAACCAGAGGGGGTCCGGGGAGCTGTTTTTT.